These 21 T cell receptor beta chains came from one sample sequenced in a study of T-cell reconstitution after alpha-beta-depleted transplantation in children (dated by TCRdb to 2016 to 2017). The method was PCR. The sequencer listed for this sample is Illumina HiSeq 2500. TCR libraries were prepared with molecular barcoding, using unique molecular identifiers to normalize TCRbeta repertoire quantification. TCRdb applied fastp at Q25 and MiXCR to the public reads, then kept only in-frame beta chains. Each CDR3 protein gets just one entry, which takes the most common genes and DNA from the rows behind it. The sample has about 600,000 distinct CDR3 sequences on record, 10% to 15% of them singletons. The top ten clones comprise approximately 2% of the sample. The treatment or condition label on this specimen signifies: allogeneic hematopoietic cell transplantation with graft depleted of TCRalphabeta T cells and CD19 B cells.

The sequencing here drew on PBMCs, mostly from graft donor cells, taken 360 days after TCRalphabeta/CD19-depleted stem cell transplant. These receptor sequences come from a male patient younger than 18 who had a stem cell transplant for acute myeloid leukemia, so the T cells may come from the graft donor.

The CDR3 sequence: CSVAGQGATNEKLFF. As DNA, the CDR3 is TGCAGCGTTGCAGGACAGGGAGCAACTAATGAAAAACTGTTTTTT. The V call is TRBV29-1, the J call TRBJ1-4, with TRBD1 matching over 8 bases. CDR3 size: 15 residues. Looked up from germline, CDR1 is SQVTM and CDR2 is ANQGSEA. V lost 4 bases to trimming and J lost 0 bases; unmatched junction nucleotides: 4.

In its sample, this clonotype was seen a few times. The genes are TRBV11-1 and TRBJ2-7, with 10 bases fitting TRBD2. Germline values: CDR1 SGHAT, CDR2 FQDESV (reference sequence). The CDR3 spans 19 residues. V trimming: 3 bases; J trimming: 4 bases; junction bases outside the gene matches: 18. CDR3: CASSLEGASGRAGPYEQYF. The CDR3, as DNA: TGTGCCAGCAGCTTGGAGGGGGCGAGCGGGAGGGCCGGACCGTACGAGCAGTACTTC.

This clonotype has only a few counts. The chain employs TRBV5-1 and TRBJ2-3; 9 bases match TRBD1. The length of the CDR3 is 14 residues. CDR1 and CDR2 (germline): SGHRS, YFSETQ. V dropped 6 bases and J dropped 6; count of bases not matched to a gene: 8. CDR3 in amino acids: CASKVDRGGDTQYF. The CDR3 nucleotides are TGCGCCAGCAAGGTCGACAGGGGGGGGGATACGCAGTATTTT. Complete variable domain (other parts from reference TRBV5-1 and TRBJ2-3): KAGVTQTPRYLIKTRGQQVTLSCSPISGHRSVSWYQQTPGQGLQFLFEYFSETQRNKGNFPGRFSGRQFSNSRSEMNVSTLELGDSALYLCASKVDRGGDTQYFGPGTRLTVL.

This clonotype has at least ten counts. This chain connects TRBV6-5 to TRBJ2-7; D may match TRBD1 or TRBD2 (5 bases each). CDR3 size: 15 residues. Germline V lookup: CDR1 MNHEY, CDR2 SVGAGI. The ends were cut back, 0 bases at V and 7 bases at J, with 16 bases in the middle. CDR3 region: CASSYSGVTLGEQYF. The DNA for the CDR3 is TGTGCCAGCAGTTACTCGGGGGTTACATTGGGTGAGCAGTACTTC.

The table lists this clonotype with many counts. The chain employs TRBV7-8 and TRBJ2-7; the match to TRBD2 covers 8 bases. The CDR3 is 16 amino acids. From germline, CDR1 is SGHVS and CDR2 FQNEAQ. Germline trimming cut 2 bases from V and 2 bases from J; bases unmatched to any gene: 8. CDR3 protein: CASSLLTSGPTYEQYF. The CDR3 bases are TGTGCCAGCAGCTTACTCACTAGCGGACCGACCTACGAGCAGTACTTC.

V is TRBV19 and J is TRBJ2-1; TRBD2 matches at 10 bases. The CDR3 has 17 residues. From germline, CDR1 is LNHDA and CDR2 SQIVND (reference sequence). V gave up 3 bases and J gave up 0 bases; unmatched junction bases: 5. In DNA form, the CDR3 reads TGTGCCAGTAGTATCTTCTCTAGCGGGAGCTCCTACAATGAGCAGTTCTTC. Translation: CASSIFSSGSSYNEQFF.

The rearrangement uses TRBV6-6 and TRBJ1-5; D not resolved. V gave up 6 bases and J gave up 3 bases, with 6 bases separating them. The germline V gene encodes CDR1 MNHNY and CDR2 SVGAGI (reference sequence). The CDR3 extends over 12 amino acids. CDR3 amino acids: CASRHINQPQHF. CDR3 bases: TGTGCCAGCAGGCACATCAATCAGCCCCAGCATTTT.

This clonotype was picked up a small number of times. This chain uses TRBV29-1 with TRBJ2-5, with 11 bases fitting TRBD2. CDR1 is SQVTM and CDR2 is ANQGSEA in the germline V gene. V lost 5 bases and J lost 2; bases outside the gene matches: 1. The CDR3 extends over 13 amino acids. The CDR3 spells CSVLAGGQETQYF. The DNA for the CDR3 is TGCAGCGTTCTAGCGGGAGGTCAAGAGACCCAGTACTTC. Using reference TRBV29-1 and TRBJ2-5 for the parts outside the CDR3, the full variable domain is SAVISQKPSRDICQRGTSLTIQCQVDSQVTMMFWYRQQPGQSLTLIATANQGSEATYESGFVIDKFPISRPNLTFSTLTVSNMSPEDSSIYLCSVLAGGQETQYFGPGTRLLVL.

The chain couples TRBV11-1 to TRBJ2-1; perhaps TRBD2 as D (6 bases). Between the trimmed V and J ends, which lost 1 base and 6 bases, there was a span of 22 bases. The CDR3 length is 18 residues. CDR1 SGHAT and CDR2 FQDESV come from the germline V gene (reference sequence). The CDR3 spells CASSLVLRPGRGINEQFF. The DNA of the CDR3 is TGTGCCAGCAGCTTAGTTCTCCGACCGGGACGGGGGATCAATGAGCAGTTCTTC.

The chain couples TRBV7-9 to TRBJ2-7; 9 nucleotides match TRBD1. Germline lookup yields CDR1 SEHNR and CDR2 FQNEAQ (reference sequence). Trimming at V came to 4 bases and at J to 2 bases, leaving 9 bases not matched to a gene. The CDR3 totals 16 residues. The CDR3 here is CASSSRSGQGAYEQYF. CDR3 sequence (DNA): TGTGCCAGCAGCTCCCGTTCGGGACAGGGTGCCTACGAGCAGTACTTC.

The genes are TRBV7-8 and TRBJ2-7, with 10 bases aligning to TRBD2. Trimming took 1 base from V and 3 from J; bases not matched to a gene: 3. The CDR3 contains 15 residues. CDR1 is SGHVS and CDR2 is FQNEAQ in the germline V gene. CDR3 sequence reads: CASSLEGLAFYEQYF. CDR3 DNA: TGTGCCAGCAGCTTAGAGGGACTAGCGTTCTACGAGCAGTACTTC.

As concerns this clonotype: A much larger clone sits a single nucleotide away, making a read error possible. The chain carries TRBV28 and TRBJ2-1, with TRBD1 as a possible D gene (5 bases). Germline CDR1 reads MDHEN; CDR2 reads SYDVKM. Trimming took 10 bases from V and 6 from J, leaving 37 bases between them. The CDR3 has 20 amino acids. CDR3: CATNNYKFRAEQANLNEQFF. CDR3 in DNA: TGTGCCACTAATAATTATAAGTTTAGGGCGGAACAGGCCAATCTCAATGAGCAGTTCTTC.

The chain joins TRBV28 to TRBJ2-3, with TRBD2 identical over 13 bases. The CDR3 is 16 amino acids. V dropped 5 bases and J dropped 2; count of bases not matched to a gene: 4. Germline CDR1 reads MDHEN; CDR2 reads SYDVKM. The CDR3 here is CASSPGTSGNTDTQYF. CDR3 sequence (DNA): TGTGCCAGCAGTCCTGGGACTAGCGGGAACACAGATACGCAGTATTTT.

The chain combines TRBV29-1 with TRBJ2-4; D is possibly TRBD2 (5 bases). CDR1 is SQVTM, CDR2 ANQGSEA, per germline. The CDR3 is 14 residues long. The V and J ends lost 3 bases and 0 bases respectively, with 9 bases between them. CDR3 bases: TGCAGCGTTGAGAGGGTCCTAGCCAAAAACATTCAGTACTTC. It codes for CSVERVLAKNIQYF. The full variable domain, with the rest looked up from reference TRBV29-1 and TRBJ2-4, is SAVISQKPSRDICQRGTSLTIQCQVDSQVTMMFWYRQQPGQSLTLIATANQGSEATYESGFVIDKFPISRPNLTFSTLTVSNMSPEDSSIYLCSVERVLAKNIQYFGAGTRLSVL.

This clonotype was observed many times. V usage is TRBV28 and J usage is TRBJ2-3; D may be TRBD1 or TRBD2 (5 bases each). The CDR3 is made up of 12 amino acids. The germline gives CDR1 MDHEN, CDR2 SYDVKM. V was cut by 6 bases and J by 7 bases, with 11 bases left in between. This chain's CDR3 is CASSVGVYTQYF. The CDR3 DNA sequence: TGTGCCAGCAGCGTGGGGGTCTATACGCAGTATTTT.

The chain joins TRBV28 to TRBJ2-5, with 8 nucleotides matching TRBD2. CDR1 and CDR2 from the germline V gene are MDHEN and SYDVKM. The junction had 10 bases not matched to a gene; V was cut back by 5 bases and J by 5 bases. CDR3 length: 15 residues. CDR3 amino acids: CASSLPGLARETQYF. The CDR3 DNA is TGTGCCAGCAGTCTACCCGGACTAGCAAGGGAGACCCAGTACTTC.

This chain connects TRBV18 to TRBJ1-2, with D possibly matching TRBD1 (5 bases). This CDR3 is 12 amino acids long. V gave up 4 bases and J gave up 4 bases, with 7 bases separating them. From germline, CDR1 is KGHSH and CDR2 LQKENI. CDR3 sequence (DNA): TGTGCCAGCTCACGGGGCTTCTATGGCTACACCTTC. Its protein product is CASSRGFYGYTF.

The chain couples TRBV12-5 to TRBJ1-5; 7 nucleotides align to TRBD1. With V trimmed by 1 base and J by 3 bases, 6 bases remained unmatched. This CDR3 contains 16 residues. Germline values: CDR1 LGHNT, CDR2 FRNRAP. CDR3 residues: CASGLDLGQFNQPQHF. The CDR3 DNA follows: TGTGCTAGTGGTTTGGACCTGGGACAGTTCAATCAGCCCCAGCATTTT.

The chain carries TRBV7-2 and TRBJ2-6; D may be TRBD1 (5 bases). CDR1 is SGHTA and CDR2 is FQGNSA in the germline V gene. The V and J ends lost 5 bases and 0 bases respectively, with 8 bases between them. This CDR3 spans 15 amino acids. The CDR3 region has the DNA TGTGCCAGCAGCCTCAGGGCCTCTGGGGCCAACGTCCTGACTTTC. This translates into CASSLRASGANVLTF.

CDR3 residues: CASSLIGGLAKNIQYF. CDR3 bases: TGTGCCAGCAGCTTAATCGGGGGATTAGCCAAAAACATTCAGTACTTC. The chain joins TRBV5-6 to TRBJ2-4; maybe TRBD2 (6 bases). This CDR3 is built from 16 residues. Germline V gives CDR1 SGHDT, CDR2 YYEEEE. The ends were cut back, 2 bases at V and 0 bases at J, with 12 bases in the middle. Combining the CDR3 with reference TRBV5-6 and TRBJ2-4 gives the whole variable domain DAGVTQSPTHLIKTRGQQVTLRCSPKSGHDTVSWYQQALGQGPQFIFQYYEEEERQRGNFPDRFSGHQFPNYSSELNVNALLLGDSALYLCASSLIGGLAKNIQYFGAGTRLSVL.

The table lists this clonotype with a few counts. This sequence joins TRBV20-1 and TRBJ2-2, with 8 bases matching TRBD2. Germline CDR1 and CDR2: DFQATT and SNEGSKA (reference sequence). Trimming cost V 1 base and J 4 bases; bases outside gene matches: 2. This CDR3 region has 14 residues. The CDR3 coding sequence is TGCAGTGCTAGAGCTAGCGGGTTCACCGGGGAGCTGTTTTTT. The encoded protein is CSARASGFTGELFF.